Sequencing of this T cell receptor beta chain was carried out in a study of somatic mutations in cytotoxic T cells in rheumatoid arthritis. By positive magnetic bead selection, CD4+ and CD8+ cells were isolated, and their purity was checked by flow cytometry. Repertoires were generated with immunoSEQ multiplex PCR, while TCRdb's copy carries only in-frame clones and drops some. Seen here are more than 10,000 clones, roughly 80% observed once, and the top ten hold approximately 20%. Sequencing was performed on CD8+ T cells sorted from blood. This TCR was sampled from an adult with rheumatoid arthritis.

The CDR3 loop reads CASSHDRAGGFYNEQFF. The CDR3 nucleotides are TGTGCCAGTAGTCACGACAGGGCGGGAGGCTTCTACAATGAGCAGTTCTTC. This chain links TRBV19 with TRBJ2-1, with a possible D match to TRBD2 (8 bases). V lost 5 bases and J 3 bases, leaving 20 bases between the germline ends. CDR3 length equals 17 residues. Germline V CDR1 and CDR2: LNHDA, SQIVND (reference sequence).